The 27 T cell receptor beta chains below were found in one sample sequenced in a study of T cell repertoires and HLA-DP antigens. Their antigens remain unidentified. Clones were read by immunoSEQ multiplex PCR, and TCRdb kept only the in-frame ones, dropping some. The sample shows around 110,000 clones, 85% to 95% of them seen only once. The specimen was CD4+ T cells from PBMCs. These receptors were taken from a young woman in good health and CMV-seronegative.

V gene TRBV19 combines with J gene TRBJ2-3, with 10 positions matching TRBD1. Germline-derived CDR1 and CDR2 are LNHDA and SQIVND (reference sequence). The CDR3 has 15 residues. Germline trimming cut 3 bases from V and 6 bases from J; bases unmatched to any gene: 6. The CDR3 spells CASSILGTGADTQYF. CDR3 sequence (DNA): TGTGCCAGTAGTATCCTCGGGACAGGGGCCGATACGCAGTATTTT.

The rearrangement links TRBV7-9 to TRBJ2-7; possible D gene TRBD1, 5 bases. Deletions cut 1 base from V and 3 bases from J, with 7 bases between. From germline, CDR1 is SEHNR and CDR2 FQNEAQ (reference sequence). This CDR3 is built from 13 residues. The CDR3 coding sequence is TGTGCCAGCAGCTTAGGACAGATCTACGAGCAGTACGTC. Its translation is CASSLGQIYEQYV.

The V gene is TRBV19, the J gene TRBJ1-2; unclear D gene. With 1 base removed from V and 4 bases from J, the gap between germline ends came to 10 bases. CDR1 is LNHDA, CDR2 SQIVND, per germline (reference sequence). This CDR3 comprises 14 residues. CDR3 nucleotides: TGTGCCAGTAGTATAGGTCCCGGACCCTATGGCTACACCTTC. This translates into CASSIGPGPYGYTF. The variable domain in full, with the rest retrieved from reference TRBV19 and TRBJ1-2, is DGGITQSPKYLFRKEGQNVTLSCEQNLNHDAMYWYRQDPGQGLRLIYYSQIVNDFQKGDIAEGYSVSREKKESFPLTVTSAQKNPTAFYLCASSIGPGPYGYTFGSGTRLTVV.

The V call is TRBV6-5, the J call TRBJ2-1, with 14 nucleotides matching TRBD2. Trimming took 6 bases from V and 3 from J; bases not matched to a gene: 1. The CDR3 covers 15 residues. From germline, CDR1 is MNHEY and CDR2 SVGAGI. The CDR3 DNA follows: TGTGCCAGCAGGGGACTAGCGGGGGTCTACAATGAGCAGTTCTTC. Its translation is CASRGLAGVYNEQFF.

The V call is TRBV29-1, the J call TRBJ2-3; D gene uncertain. Germline V CDR1 and CDR2: SQVTM, ANQGSEA. This CDR3 contains 14 residues. V was trimmed by 6 bases and J by 0 bases, leaving 13 bases between them. In DNA form, the CDR3 reads TGCAGCGTCCAGTCCCAGCGAAGCACAGATACGCAGTATTTT. This translates into CSVQSQRSTDTQYF.

The chain has TRBV11-2 and TRBJ2-5; D uncertain. The V end was cut by 1 base, the J end by 4 bases, with 7 bases between. Germline loops: CDR1 SGHAT, CDR2 FQNNGV. CDR3 length equals 13 residues. CDR3 sequence (DNA): TGTGCCAGCAGCTTAGTTCCCCTAGAGACCCAGTACTTC. Translating gives CASSLVPLETQYF.

The J gene is TRBJ2-1, the V gene TRBV6-5; the D call may be TRBD1 or TRBD2 (6 bases each). V dropped 6 bases and J dropped 0 bases, with 12 bases sitting between them. Per the germline V gene, CDR1 is MNHEY and CDR2 is SVGAGI. The CDR3 loop spans 15 amino acids. The CDR3 DNA reads TGTGCCAGCAGAACCGGGGGCAGCTCCTACAATGAGCAGTTCTTC. Protein: CASRTGGSSYNEQFF.

This chain joins TRBV11-2 and TRBJ2-3; a weak D match, TRBD2 (6 bases). Trimming removed 5 bases from V and 0 bases from J, with 12 bases in between. CDR1 is SGHAT and CDR2 is FQNNGV in the germline V gene. This CDR3 comprises 15 residues. For the CDR3, the DNA is TGTGCCAGCAGCCGGCGGGGATCTAGCACAGATACGCAGTATTTT. Its protein product is CASSRRGSSTDTQYF.

The gene calls are TRBV29-1 and TRBJ2-2; D gene unclear. The CDR3 runs 14 residues. Germline V CDR1 and CDR2: SQVTM, ANQGSEA. The V gene lost 5 bases and the J gene lost 0 bases, with 10 bases spanning the gap. The CDR3 is CSVLPLANTGELFF. The CDR3 DNA reads TGCAGCGTTCTCCCGCTCGCGAACACCGGGGAGCTGTTTTTT.

The chain has TRBV18 and TRBJ2-7; D is perhaps TRBD1 or TRBD2 (5 bases each). The V end lost 5 bases, the J end lost 6 bases, and 11 bases lay between the germline ends. CDR3 size: 12 residues. Germline V lookup: CDR1 KGHSH, CDR2 LQKENI. The CDR3 is CASSSRDGEQYV. The CDR3 DNA sequence: TGTGCCAGCTCATCCCGGGACGGCGAGCAGTACGTC.

For the CDR3, the DNA is TGTGCCAGCAGTGGGGATTACAATGAGCAGTTCTTC. Translated, it gives CASSGDYNEQFF. The rearrangement uses TRBV2 and TRBJ2-1; D remains unclear. This CDR3 contains 12 residues. From germline, CDR1 is SNHLY and CDR2 FYNNEI. V was shortened by 4 bases and J by 4 bases, with 5 bases between the two germline ends.

The chain couples TRBV5-6 to TRBJ2-1; 9 nucleotides align to TRBD2. The length of the CDR3 is 15 residues. Germline V gene sequence: CDR1 SGHDT, CDR2 YYEEEE. Trimming at V came to 0 bases and at J to 7 bases, leaving 5 bases not matched to a gene. The CDR3 is CASSLGLLAGNEQFF. The DNA of the CDR3 is TGTGCCAGCAGCTTGGGCTTGCTAGCGGGAAATGAGCAGTTCTTC.

V usage is TRBV2 and J usage is TRBJ2-7; 9 bases line up with TRBD1. Looked up from germline, CDR1 is SNHLY and CDR2 is FYNNEI. The CDR3 sequence is 15 residues long. The trim removed 6 bases at V and 5 bases at J, leaving 11 bases unmatched. The CDR3 region has the DNA TGTGCCAGCAGCCTAACAGGGGGCGCGGTCAACGAGCAGTACGTC. Its protein product is CASSLTGGAVNEQYV.

The chain links TRBV25-1 to TRBJ2-5; 10 bases map to TRBD1. Germline assignment: CDR1 MGHDK and CDR2 SYGVNS. The CDR3 consists of 15 residues. V shed 3 bases and J 7 bases; nucleotides not matched to a gene: 8. The chain's CDR3 is CASSDLGQGGGTQYF. The CDR3 nucleotides are TGTGCCAGCAGTGATCTCGGACAGGGGGGTGGGACCCAGTACTTC.

This clone was found once. This chain connects TRBV6-1 to TRBJ1-2; unclear D gene. CDR3 size: 11 residues. Trimming shortened V by 5 bases and J by 4 bases, and 5 bases separated the two germline ends. Germline CDR1 and CDR2: MNHNS and SASEGT. CDR3 bases: TGTGCCAGCAGTTCTTTCTATGGCTACACCTTC. The encoded protein is CASSSFYGYTF.

V gene TRBV6-5 combines with J gene TRBJ1-1, with D tentatively TRBD1 (5 bases). Germline lookup yields CDR1 MNHEY and CDR2 SVGAGI. The length of the CDR3 is 13 residues. Trimming left V 2 bases short and J 6 bases short, with 10 bases between. The DNA of the CDR3 is TGTGCCAGCAGTTACGAGGGGTGGGCTGAAGCTTTCTTT. Amino acids: CASSYEGWAEAFF.

The V gene is TRBV6-1, the J gene TRBJ1-4; the D is unclear. Germline V gene data show CDR1 as MNHNS and CDR2 as SASEGT. V was clipped by 2 bases and J by 4 bases, with 8 bases between them. This CDR3 has 14 residues. The CDR3 protein is CASSERLLNEKLFF. The CDR3 coding sequence is TGTGCCAGCAGTGAAAGGCTACTTAATGAAAAACTGTTTTTT.

The rearrangement links TRBV7-3 to TRBJ2-3; D is uncertain. The CDR3 covers 13 residues. V lost 2 bases and J 4 bases, leaving 7 bases between the germline ends. CDR1 is SGHTA and CDR2 is FQGTGA in the germline V gene. Here the CDR3 DNA reads TGTGCCAGCAGCTTAGAGAGAGCAGATACGCAGTATTTT. Its protein product is CASSLERADTQYF. The whole variable domain, filled in from reference TRBV7-3 and TRBJ2-3, reads GAGVSQTPSNKVTEKGKYVELRCDPISGHTALYWYRQSLGQGPEFLIYFQGTGAADDSGLPNDRFFAVRPEGSVSTLKIQRTERGDSAVYLCASSLERADTQYFGPGTRLTVL.

The rearrangement uses TRBV19 and TRBJ1-2, with D maybe TRBD1 (5 bases). Per germline, CDR1 LNHDA and CDR2 SQIVND (reference sequence). This CDR3 contains 15 residues. Trimming removed 3 bases from V and 8 bases from J, with 19 bases in between. The CDR3 DNA reads TGTGCCAGTAGTATTCGGGCGAGGGACGGCTCAGGCTACACCTTC. This codes for CASSIRARDGSGYTF.

CDR3 sequence (DNA): TGTGCCAGCAGCCCGACAGGCAAACGGGTGGACGAGCAGTACTTC. Residues: CASSPTGKRVDEQYF. The rearrangement links TRBV7-3 to TRBJ2-7; D possibly corresponds to TRBD1 (6 bases). Germline lookup yields CDR1 SGHTA and CDR2 FQGTGA. The length of the CDR3 is 15 residues. Deletions cut 5 bases from V and 5 bases from J, with 19 bases between.

J is TRBJ1-6 and V is TRBV9, with D tentatively TRBD1 (6 bases). The germline gives CDR1 SGDLS, CDR2 YYNGEE. Trimming stripped 4 bases from V and 4 bases from J, with 9 bases between. This CDR3 region has 14 residues. CDR3 sequence reads: CASSRQDYNSPLHF. The CDR3 DNA is TGTGCCAGCAGCCGACAGGATTATAATTCACCCCTCCACTTT.

The genes are TRBV6-4 and TRBJ1-6, with a tentative D call TRBD1 (5 bases). This CDR3 is 14 amino acids long. Per the germline V gene, CDR1 is MRHNA and CDR2 is SNTAGT. The V and J ends lost 3 bases and 9 bases respectively, with 12 bases between them. The CDR3 protein is CASSEEGALSPLHF. In nucleotides, the CDR3 is TGTGCCAGCAGTGAGGAAGGGGCTCTTTCACCCCTCCACTTT.

The rearrangement links TRBV7-9 to TRBJ1-5; maybe TRBD1 (6 bases). In germline, CDR1 is SEHNR, CDR2 FQNEAQ (reference sequence). The CDR3 spans 15 residues. V gave up 1 base and J gave up 7 bases, with 14 bases separating them. Here the CDR3 DNA reads TGTGCCAGCAGCTTAGATGGGGGGGCTCGGCAGCCCCAGCATTTT. Residues: CASSLDGGARQPQHF.

This rearrangement joins TRBV15 to TRBJ1-2; 7 nucleotides agree with TRBD1. Germline trimming cut 5 bases from V and 4 bases from J; bases unmatched to any gene: 10. Germline values: CDR1 LNHNV, CDR2 YYDKDF (reference sequence). CDR3 size: 15 residues. The CDR3 DNA sequence: TGTGCCACCAGCGACAGGGAGGAGGGAAGCTATGGCTACACCTTC. Translating it yields CATSDREEGSYGYTF.

The chain has TRBV19 and TRBJ2-1, with 16 positions matching TRBD2. The CDR3 length is 16 residues. The germline CDR1 and CDR2 sequences are LNHDA and SQIVND (reference sequence). With 9 bases clipped from V and 1 base from J, the junction kept 3 bases outside the gene matches. The CDR3 reads CASKGLAGGSYNEQFF. The CDR3 bases are TGTGCCAGCAAGGGACTAGCGGGAGGGTCCTACAATGAGCAGTTCTTC. The full variable domain, in which reference TRBV19 and TRBJ2-1 provide the parts outside the CDR3, is DGGITQSPKYLFRKEGQNVTLSCEQNLNHDAMYWYRQDPGQGLRLIYYSQIVNDFQKGDIAEGYSVSREKKESFPLTVTSAQKNPTAFYLCASKGLAGGSYNEQFFGPGTRLTVL.

The rearrangement links TRBV5-4 to TRBJ2-5; D may be TRBD2 (5 bases). Germline values: CDR1 SGHNT, CDR2 YYREEE (reference sequence). The CDR3 spans 16 residues. The germline V and J ends were trimmed by 4 bases and 0 bases, with 16 bases remaining between them. This chain's CDR3 is CASSAPRARDQETQYF. DNA of the CDR3: TGTGCCAGCAGCGCCCCGCGGGCTCGGGACCAAGAGACCCAGTACTTC.

V gene TRBV19 combines with J gene TRBJ2-1; D unclear. Germline values: CDR1 LNHDA, CDR2 SQIVND (reference sequence). The CDR3 sequence is 15 residues long. V gave up 5 bases and J gave up 0 bases, with 11 bases separating them. CDR3 loop: CASSWSQHSYNEQFF. CDR3 in DNA: TGTGCCAGTAGTTGGTCCCAACACTCCTACAATGAGCAGTTCTTC. Full variable domain (missing parts from reference TRBV19 and TRBJ2-1): DGGITQSPKYLFRKEGQNVTLSCEQNLNHDAMYWYRQDPGQGLRLIYYSQIVNDFQKGDIAEGYSVSREKKESFPLTVTSAQKNPTAFYLCASSWSQHSYNEQFFGPGTRLTVL.